These 2 T cell receptor beta chains were all obtained from the same sample, sequenced in a study of human T cells and chemical hapten exposure. Documented time point: patch test 1, 2 weeks after DPC sensitization. As for treatment: therapeutic diphenylcyclopropenone sensitization with weekly scalp DPC. TCRdb used MiXCR to reprocess the RACE reads, holding one entry per CDR3 protein. The sample has 71,000 or so distinct CDR3 sequences, 9.8% seen once. The sequenced sample was whole blood, obtained in connection with sensitization to the hapten diphenylcyclopropenone (DPC). The source of these receptors is a woman aged 35 to 49 with alopecia areata. Some clones in this sample may be carry-over from other donors' samples.

This clonotype has ten or more counts. The chain uses TRBV20-1 and TRBJ1-5; TRBD1 is a possible D gene (5 bases). The CDR3 has 14 amino acids. CDR1 and CDR2 (germline): DFQATT, SNEGSKA (reference sequence). The ends were cut back, 3 bases at V and 2 bases at J, with 11 bases in the middle. The CDR3: CSARRRDGNQPQHF. In DNA, the CDR3 is TGCAGTGCTAGGCGGCGGGACGGCAATCAGCCCCAGCATTTT.

This clonotype was recorded many times. CDR3 nucleotides: TGCGCCAGCAGTGAGGCATATGGAGGCAATGAGCAGTTCTTC. Amino acid sequence: CASSEAYGGNEQFF. The chain is built from TRBV10-1 and TRBJ2-1, with D tentatively TRBD2 (5 bases). CDR3 length: 14 amino acids. CDR1 and CDR2 from the germline V gene are WNHNN and SYGVQD (reference sequence). V shed 2 bases and J shed 6 bases, with 11 bases lying between them.